This TCR beta chain stems from a study of CD8+ T cells in alopecia areata. The authors extracted RNA and reverse transcribed it into cDNA as the sequencing template. Assay: immunoSEQ multiplex PCR; the TCRdb copy retains only in-frame clones and omits some. The table has 110,000 to 150,000 clones, approximately 56% seen once; the top ten hold about 40%. Findings and caveats of the study: Lesional scalp exceeded normal scalp in clonality, especially in alopecia totalis/universalis. Normal-skin resident alphabeta T cells also appear among scalp sample sequences.

In regard to this clone: Its specificity is not known.

The origin of this receptor is a human donor in good health. Material for sequencing was CD8+ T cells sorted from blood.

This CDR3 is CSVPDRGGYTF. CDR3 bases: TGCAGCGTTCCGGACAGGGGTGGCTACACCTTC. The chain uses TRBV29-1 and TRBJ1-2; 9 bases match TRBD1. CDR1 SQVTM and CDR2 ANQGSEA come from the germline V gene. V lost 5 bases to trimming and J lost 7 bases; unmatched junction nucleotides: 2. The CDR3 is 11 amino acids.